The clone carrying this T cell receptor beta chain showed up just a few times. What was sequenced were expressed TCRB transcripts, since all of the isolated RNA had been reverse transcribed. Generated by immunoSEQ multiplex PCR, the TCRdb table keeps only in-frame clones and is missing some. The sample comprises roughly 400,000 clones, approximately 15% of which are singletons, and 0.019% rests with the top ten. The data stem from a study of beta chain features in type 1 diabetes. This CDR3 has 17 amino acids. V lost 5 bases to trimming and J lost 2 bases, with 22 bases between them. CDR1 is LGHNA, CDR2 YNFKEQ, per germline.

The source material was naive CD4+ T cells from blood. The chain couples TRBV4-2 to TRBJ2-7, with a possible D match to TRBD2 (6 bases). This clonotype was obtained from a woman younger than 35 in good health. The CDR3 DNA is TGTGCCAGCAGCTTTCGCGGAGGGACGGGGAGAACCTACGAGCAGTACTTC. It yields the protein CASSFRGGTGRTYEQYF.